This TCR beta chain was found in a study of T-cell memory formation after mild COVID-19. Turning to the study itself: Clusters of TCRs were largely donor specific. Findings of the study overall: Memory cells collected pre-infection included some clones that later responded, suggesting cross-reactive memory joined. Clones contracting over day 15 to 85 were CD4/CD8 balanced, with later expanders leaning CD4+.

V lost 5 bases and J lost 4, with 10 bases in between. This CDR3 spans 13 amino acids. Germline V lookup: CDR1 MNHEY, CDR2 SVGEGT. In this sample, this clonotype turned up a few times. Its target is not known. MiXCR was run by TCRdb on the 5' RACE reads, yielding one entry per CDR3 protein. The data show 150,000 to 200,000 distinct CDR3 sequences, more than 12% seen once. The clonotype comes from an adult woman who had mild COVID-19 (a few samples of this study predate the infection). Cell type and time point are not known. The material sequenced was PBMCs or a T cell subset sorted from them (not recorded which). V gene TRBV6-2 or TRBV6-3 combines with J gene TRBJ2-3; the D is unclear. The CDR3 DNA is TGTGCCAGCAGTCCCGAATCTTCAGATACGCAGTATTTT. It yields the protein CASSPESSDTQYF.